This T cell receptor (beta chain) was sequenced in a study of blood T cell repertoires in COVID-19. Overall study: PBMCs, B-cell-depleted T cells, or T cells provided the cDNA or gDNA that made up the material.

The protocol was immunoSEQ multiplex PCR, while the TCRdb copy is restricted to in-frame clones and leaves out a portion. The sample includes about 360,000 clones, around 82% of them seen just once. Deletions cut 3 bases from V and 8 bases from J, with 11 bases between. This CDR3 region has 13 residues. Germline V lookup: CDR1 LGHNA, CDR2 YSLEER. Sequencing used peripheral blood. The TCR originated in a man under 40 with active or convalescent COVID-19. The chain couples TRBV4-3 to TRBJ1-3, with D unresolved. CDR3: CASSQGLEDTIYF. CDR3 coding DNA: TGCGCCAGCAGCCAGGGCCTCGAAGACACCATATATTTT.